This T cell receptor beta chain was captured by sequencing in a study of radiation and T cells in renal cell carcinoma. The overall study: Nephrectomy followed 15 Gy stereotactic body radiation by 4 weeks.

Study observations and caveats: No pretreatment tumor biopsies were available for baseline clonotypes.

This sample's time point: blood 2 weeks post-SBRT. Treatment in this sample: 15 Gy SBRT to primary tumor, nephrectomy 4 weeks later. Blood was sampled at baseline, 2 weeks and 4 weeks after SBRT. The patient's renal cell carcinoma had clear cell pathology. In regard to this clone: Its antigen is undetermined.

The V gene's germline CDR1 is GTSNPN and CDR2 SVGIG (reference sequence). The V end was cut by 2 bases, the J end by 8 bases, with 9 bases between. This CDR3 contains 11 residues. TCRdb keeps only in-frame clones here, not all; method: immunoSEQ multiplex PCR. This table holds 100,000 to 150,000 clones, approximately 90% found once. Sequenced here: blood, sampled from a patient whose treatment included radiotherapy and nephrectomy. The source of this sequence is an older woman with renal cell carcinoma. This chain links TRBV30 with TRBJ1-2; no reliable D call. CDR3 nucleotides: TGTGCCTGGAGTCCTTCCTCCGGCTACACCTTC. Its protein is CAWSPSSGYTF. Variable domain in full (rest from reference TRBV30 and TRBJ1-2): SQTIHQWPATLVQPVGSPLSLECTVEGTSNPNLYWYRQAAGRGLQLLFYSVGIGQISSEVPQNLSASRPQDRQFILSSKKLLLSDSGFYLCAWSPSSGYTFGSGTRLTVV.